Listed below are T cell receptor beta chains from one sample, sequenced in a study of blood T cell repertoires in COVID-19. Sequencing was performed with immunoSEQ multiplex PCR; in TCRdb, only in-frame clones are kept and a portion is missing. The sample has about 190,000 clones, more than 65% seen once. Sequencing was done on a sample of peripheral blood. Source of these receptors: an elderly woman with active or convalescent COVID-19. Each CDR3 is given with its conserved first and last residue. A D gene is named only where the DNA matches it firmly. Size values are once, few and many counts, or a class for expanded clones, and some rows have none.

>NA|TRBV19|TRBJ1-4|few
CASRHPGVTNEKLFF
TGTGCCAGTAGGCACCCAGGGGTAACTAATGAAAAACTGTTTTTT
>NA|TRBV5-1|TRBJ1-1|few
CASSLERRGNTEAFF
TGCGCCAGCAGCTTGGAACGCAGGGGGAACACTGAAGCTTTCTTT
>NA|TRBV2|TRBJ1-5|NA
CASSQRQAHQPQHF
TGTGCCAGCAGTCAAAGACAGGCACATCAGCCCCAGCATTTT
>TRBD1|TRBV5-5|TRBJ1-2|few
CASSPSGTETYGYTF
TGTGCCAGCAGCCCATCCGGGACAGAAACCTATGGCTACACCTTC
>NA|TRBV5-1|TRBJ1-5|NA
CASSFEGLNSNQPQHF
TGCGCCAGCAGCTTTGAGGGACTAAATAGCAATCAGCCCCAGCATTTT
>TRBD2|TRBV19|TRBJ2-5|NA
CATPRVTGTSGRAWETQYF
TGTGCCACTCCCCGGGTGACCGGGACTAGCGGGAGGGCCTGGGAGACCCAGTACTTC
>NA|TRBV11-2|TRBJ1-2|once
CASSVGQYGYTF
TGTGCCAGCAGCGTAGGACAGTATGGCTACACCTTC
>NA|TRBV30|TRBJ2-3|NA
CAWSVQGETQYF
TGTGCCTGGAGTGTACAAGGGGAAACGCAGTATTTT
>NA|TRBV3-1/TRBV3-2|TRBJ2-1|NA
CASGDGAWYEQFF
TGTGCCAGCGGCGACGGAGCCTGGTATGAGCAGTTCTTC
>NA|TRBV5-1|TRBJ2-7|NA
CASSLRGQTHEQYF
TGCGCCAGCAGCTTGCGTGGGCAGACCCACGAGCAGTACTTC
>TRBD1|TRBV6-2/TRBV6-3|TRBJ2-7|NA
CASSSGQLVYEQYF
TGTGCCAGCAGTTCGGGACAGCTCGTCTACGAGCAGTACTTC
>NA|TRBV9|TRBJ2-1|NA
CASSVVATSSYNEQFF
TGTGCCAGCAGCGTAGTCGCGACTAGCTCCTACAATGAGCAGTTCTTC
>TRBD1|TRBV4-1|TRBJ1-6|NA
CASSQTGADNSPLHF
TGCGCCAGCAGCCAGACAGGGGCAGATAATTCACCCCTCCACTTT